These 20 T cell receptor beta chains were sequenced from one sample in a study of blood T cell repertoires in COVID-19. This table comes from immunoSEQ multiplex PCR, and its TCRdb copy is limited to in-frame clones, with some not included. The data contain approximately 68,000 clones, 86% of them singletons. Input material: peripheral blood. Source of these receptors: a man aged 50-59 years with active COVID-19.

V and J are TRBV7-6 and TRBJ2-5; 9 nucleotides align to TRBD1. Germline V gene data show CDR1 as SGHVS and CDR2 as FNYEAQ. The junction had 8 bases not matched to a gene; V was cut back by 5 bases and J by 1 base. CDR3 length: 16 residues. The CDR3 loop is CASSLRGTGPQETQYF. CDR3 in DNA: TGTGCCAGCAGCCTTCGAGGGACAGGGCCCCAAGAGACCCAGTACTTC.

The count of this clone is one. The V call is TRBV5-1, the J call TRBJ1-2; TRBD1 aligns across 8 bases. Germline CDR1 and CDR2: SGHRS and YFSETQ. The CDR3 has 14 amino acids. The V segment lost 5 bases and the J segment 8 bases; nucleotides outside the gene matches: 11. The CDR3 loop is CASSLMDRAGGYTF. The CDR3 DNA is TGCGCCAGCAGTCTCATGGACAGGGCTGGAGGCTACACCTTC.

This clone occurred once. CDR3 in DNA: TGTGCCAGCAGTTCCCCTAGCGGGGGGGCCTACGAGCAGTACTTC. It encodes CASSSPSGGAYEQYF. This rearrangement joins TRBV28 to TRBJ2-7, with 12 bases that match TRBD2. Germline CDR1 reads MDHEN; CDR2 reads SYDVKM. With V trimmed by 4 bases and J by 2 bases, 3 bases remained unmatched. The CDR3 is 15 amino acids.

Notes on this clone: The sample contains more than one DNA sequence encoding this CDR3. This chain's CDR3 is CASSLGLAGGQETQYF. CDR3 DNA: TGTGCCAGCAGCTTGGGACTAGCGGGAGGACAAGAGACCCAGTACTTC. The rearrangement uses TRBV7-6 and TRBJ2-5; 15 bases are a match to TRBD2. Germline CDR1 and CDR2: SGHVS and FNYEAQ. V lost 3 bases and J lost 2; bases outside the gene matches: 1. The CDR3 covers 16 residues.

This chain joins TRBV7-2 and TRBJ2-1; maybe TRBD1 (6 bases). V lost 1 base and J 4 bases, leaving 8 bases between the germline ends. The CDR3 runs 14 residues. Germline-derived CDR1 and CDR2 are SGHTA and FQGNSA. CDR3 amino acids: CASSLGTEYNEQFF. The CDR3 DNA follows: TGTGCCAGCAGCTTAGGGACAGAATACAATGAGCAGTTCTTC.

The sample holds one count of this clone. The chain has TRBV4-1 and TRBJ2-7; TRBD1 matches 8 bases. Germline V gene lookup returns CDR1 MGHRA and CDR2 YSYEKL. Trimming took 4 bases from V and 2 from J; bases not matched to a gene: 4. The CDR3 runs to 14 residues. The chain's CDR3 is CASSPRDRTYEQYF. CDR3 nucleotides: TGCGCCAGCAGCCCCCGGGACAGGACCTACGAGCAGTACTTC.

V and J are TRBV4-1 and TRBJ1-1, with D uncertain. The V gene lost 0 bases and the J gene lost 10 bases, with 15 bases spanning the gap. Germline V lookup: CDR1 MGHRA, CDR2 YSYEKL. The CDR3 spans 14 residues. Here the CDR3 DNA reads TGCGCCAGCAGCCAAGATATTAGCGTGGTTGTAGCTTTCTTT. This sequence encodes CASSQDISVVVAFF.

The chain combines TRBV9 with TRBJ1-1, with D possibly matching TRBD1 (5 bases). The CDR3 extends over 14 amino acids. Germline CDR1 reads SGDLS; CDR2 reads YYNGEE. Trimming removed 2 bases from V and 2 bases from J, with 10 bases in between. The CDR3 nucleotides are TGTGCCAGCAGCGTCTTAGGGGAAAACACTGAAGCTTTCTTT. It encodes CASSVLGENTEAFF.

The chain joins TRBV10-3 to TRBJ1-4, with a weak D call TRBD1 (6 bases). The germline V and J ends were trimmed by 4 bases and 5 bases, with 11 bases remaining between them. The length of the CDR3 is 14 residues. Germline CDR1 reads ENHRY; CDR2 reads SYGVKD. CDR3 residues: CAISAGAGNEKLFF. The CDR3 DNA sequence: TGTGCCATCAGTGCAGGGGCTGGGAATGAAAAACTGTTTTTT.

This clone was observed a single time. CDR3 coding DNA: TGTGCCAGCAGCCTACAGGGGTCGGAGGGGCCCCAGCATTTT. As protein: CASSLQGSEGPQHF. The J gene is TRBJ1-5, the V gene TRBV3-1 (or the pseudogene TRBV3-2), with TRBD1 matching over 7 bases. Germline CDR1 LGHDT, CDR2 YNNKEL (reference sequence). J gave up 9 bases and V 4 bases, and 9 bases lay outside the gene matches. The CDR3 consists of 14 residues.

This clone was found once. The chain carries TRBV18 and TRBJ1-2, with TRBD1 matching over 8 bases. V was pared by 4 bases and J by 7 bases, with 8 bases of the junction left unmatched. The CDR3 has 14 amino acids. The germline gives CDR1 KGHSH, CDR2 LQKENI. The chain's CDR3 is CASSRTDRDLGYTF. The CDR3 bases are TGTGCCAGCTCACGGACGGACAGGGATCTTGGCTACACCTTC.

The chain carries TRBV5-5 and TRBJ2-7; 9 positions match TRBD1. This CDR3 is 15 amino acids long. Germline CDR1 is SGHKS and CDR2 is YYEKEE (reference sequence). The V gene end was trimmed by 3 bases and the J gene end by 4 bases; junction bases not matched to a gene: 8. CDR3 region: CASSSTTGGSYEQYF. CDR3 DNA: TGTGCCAGCAGCTCGACGACAGGGGGAAGTTACGAGCAGTACTTC.

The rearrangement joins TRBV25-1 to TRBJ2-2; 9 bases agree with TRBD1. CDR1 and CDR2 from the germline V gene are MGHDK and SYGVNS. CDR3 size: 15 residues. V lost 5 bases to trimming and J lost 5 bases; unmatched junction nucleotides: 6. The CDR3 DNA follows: TGTGCCAGCAGTACTCTCGGGACAGGGACCGGGGAGCTGTTTTTT. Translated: CASSTLGTGTGELFF.

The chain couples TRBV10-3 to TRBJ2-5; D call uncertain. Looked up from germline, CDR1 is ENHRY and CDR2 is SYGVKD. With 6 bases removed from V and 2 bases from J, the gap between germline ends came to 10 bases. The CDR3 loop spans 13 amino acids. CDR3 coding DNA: TGTGCCATCAGGACTGCCATTCAAGAGACCCAGTACTTC. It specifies CAIRTAIQETQYF.

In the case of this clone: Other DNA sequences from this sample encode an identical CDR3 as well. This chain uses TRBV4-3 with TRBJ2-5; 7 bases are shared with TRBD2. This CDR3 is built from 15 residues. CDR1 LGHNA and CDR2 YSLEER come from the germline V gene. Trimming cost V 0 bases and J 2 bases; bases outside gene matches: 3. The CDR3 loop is CASSQDPGGQETQYF. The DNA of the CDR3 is TGCGCCAGCAGCCAAGATCCCGGGGGGCAAGAGACCCAGTACTTC.

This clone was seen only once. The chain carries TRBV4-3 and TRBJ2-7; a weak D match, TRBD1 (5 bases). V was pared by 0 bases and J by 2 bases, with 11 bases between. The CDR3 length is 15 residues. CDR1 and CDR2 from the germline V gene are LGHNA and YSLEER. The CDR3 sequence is CASSQDSPGPYEQYF. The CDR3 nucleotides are TGCGCCAGCAGCCAAGATTCCCCAGGGCCCTACGAGCAGTACTTC.

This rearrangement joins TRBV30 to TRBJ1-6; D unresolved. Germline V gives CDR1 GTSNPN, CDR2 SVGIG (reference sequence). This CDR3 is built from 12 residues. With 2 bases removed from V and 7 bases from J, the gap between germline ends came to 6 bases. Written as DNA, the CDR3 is TGTGCCTGGAGTCCCGAGAATTCACCCCTCCACTTT. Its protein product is CAWSPENSPLHF. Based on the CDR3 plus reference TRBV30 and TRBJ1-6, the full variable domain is SQTIHQWPATLVQPVGSPLSLECTVEGTSNPNLYWYRQAAGRGLQLLFYSVGIGQISSEVPQNLSASRPQDRQFILSSKKLLLSDSGFYLCAWSPENSPLHFGNGTRLTVT.

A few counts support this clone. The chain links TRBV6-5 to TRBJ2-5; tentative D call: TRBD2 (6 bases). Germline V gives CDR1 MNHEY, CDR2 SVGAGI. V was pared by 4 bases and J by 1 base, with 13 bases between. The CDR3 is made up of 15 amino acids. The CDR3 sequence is CASSFSGSGQETQYF. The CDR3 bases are TGTGCCAGCAGTTTCTCTGGTAGCGGCCAAGAGACCCAGTACTTC.

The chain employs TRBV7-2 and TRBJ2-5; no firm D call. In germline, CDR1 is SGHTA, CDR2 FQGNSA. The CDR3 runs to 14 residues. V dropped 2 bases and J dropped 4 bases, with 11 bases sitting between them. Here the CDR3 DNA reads TGTGCCAGCAGCTTAATGGCGGTGGTAGAGACCCAGTACTTC. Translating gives CASSLMAVVETQYF.

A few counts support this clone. CDR3 loop: CASSPSGGLAEAFF. In DNA form, the CDR3 reads TGTGCCAGCAGCCCGTCCGGCGGTTTAGCTGAAGCTTTCTTT. The genes are TRBV7-3 and TRBJ1-1; D ambiguous. V lost 5 bases and J 6 bases, leaving 16 bases between the germline ends. Germline V lookup: CDR1 SGHTA, CDR2 FQGTGA. This CDR3 contains 14 residues.